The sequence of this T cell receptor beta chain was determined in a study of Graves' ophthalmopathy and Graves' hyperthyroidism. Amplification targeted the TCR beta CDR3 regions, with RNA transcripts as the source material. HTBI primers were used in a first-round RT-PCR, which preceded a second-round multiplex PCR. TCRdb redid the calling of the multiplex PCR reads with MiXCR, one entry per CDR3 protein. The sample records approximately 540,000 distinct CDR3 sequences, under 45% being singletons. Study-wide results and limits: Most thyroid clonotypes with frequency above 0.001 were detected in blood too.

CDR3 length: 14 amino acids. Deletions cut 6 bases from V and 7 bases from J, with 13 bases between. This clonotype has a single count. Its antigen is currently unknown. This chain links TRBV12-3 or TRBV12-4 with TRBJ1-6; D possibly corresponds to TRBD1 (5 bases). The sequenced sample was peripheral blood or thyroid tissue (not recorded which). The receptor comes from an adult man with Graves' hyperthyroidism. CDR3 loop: CASRKGGANSPLHF. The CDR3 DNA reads TGTGCCAGCAGGAAGGGCGGGGCGAATTCACCCCTCCACTTT.